Below are 14 T cell receptor beta chains sequenced from a single sample in a study of T cells in narcolepsy. Sequenced by immunoSEQ multiplex PCR; TCRdb stores in-frame clones only, minus some. The data hold under 20,000 clones, with approximately 90% observed a single time. The sequenced sample consisted of memory (CD45RA-) CD4+ T cells from blood. These TCRs come from a human donor in good health.

This clone showed up just a few times. The chain employs TRBV4-3 and TRBJ1-5; D might be TRBD1 (6 bases). Trimming pared 4 bases from V and 0 bases from J, leaving 10 bases between. Per germline, CDR1 LGHNA and CDR2 YSLEER. The CDR3 contains 15 residues. This CDR3 is CASSLTGNSNQPQHF. Written as DNA, the CDR3 is TGCGCCAGCAGCCTGACAGGAAATAGCAATCAGCCCCAGCATTTT.

V is TRBV6-5 and J is TRBJ1-4; D call uncertain. V lost 6 bases to trimming and J lost 0 bases, with 11 bases between them. CDR3 length: 15 residues. In germline, CDR1 is MNHEY, CDR2 SVGAGI. CDR3 nucleotide sequence: TGTGCCAGCAGACGGGGTCCTGCAACTAATGAAAAACTGTTTTTT. Protein product: CASRRGPATNEKLFF.

J is TRBJ2-1 and V is TRBV6-6; 7 nucleotides agree with TRBD2. This CDR3 has 15 amino acids. Per germline, CDR1 MNHNY and CDR2 SVGAGI (reference sequence). J was trimmed by 8 bases and V by 10 bases; bases with no gene match: 17. Here the CDR3 DNA reads TGTGCCATCAGAAGTGCGAGCGGGACTACCGATGAGCAGTTCTTC. Translated, it gives CAIRSASGTTDEQFF.

The chain joins TRBV10-2 to TRBJ2-6; 7 nucleotides agree with TRBD1. Germline assignment: CDR1 WSHSY and CDR2 SAAADI. V was pared by 5 bases and J by 0 bases, with 4 bases of the junction left unmatched. The CDR3 sequence is 16 residues long. In DNA form, the CDR3 reads TGCGCCAGCAGTAGGACAGGTCCCTCTGGGGCCAACGTCCTGACTTTC. It codes for CASSRTGPSGANVLTF.

This chain uses TRBV19 with TRBJ2-6; no clear D gene. CDR3 size: 16 residues. Trimming took 7 bases from V and 0 from J, leaving 13 bases between them. Germline-derived CDR1 and CDR2 are LNHDA and SQIVND (reference sequence). DNA for the CDR3: TGTGCCAGTACCGATGTGGGTCCCTCTGGGGCCAACGTCCTGACTTTC. Encoded protein: CASTDVGPSGANVLTF.

This chain uses TRBV5-1 with TRBJ2-5; maybe TRBD2 (6 bases). Germline CDR1 is SGHRS and CDR2 is YFSETQ. With 1 base removed from V and 1 base from J, the gap between germline ends came to 20 bases. The CDR3 is 18 residues long. Here the CDR3 DNA reads TGCGCCAGCAGCTTGTCTAACCTTGGCGGGGAGATCCAAGAGACCCAGTACTTC. Encoded protein: CASSLSNLGGEIQETQYF.

CDR3 residues: CASSFQLAGVETQYF. CDR3 nucleotide sequence: TGTGCCAGCAGCTTTCAACTAGCGGGGGTGGAGACCCAGTACTTC. This rearrangement joins TRBV7-6 to TRBJ2-5, with 11 nucleotides matching TRBD2. Per the germline V gene, CDR1 is SGHVS and CDR2 is FNYEAQ. The ends lost 3 bases at V and 5 bases at J; junction bases unmatched: 5. The CDR3 loop spans 15 amino acids.

The genes are TRBV5-1 and TRBJ2-1; D possibly corresponds to TRBD1 (5 bases). CDR3 length: 14 amino acids. In germline, CDR1 is SGHRS, CDR2 YFSETQ. V was trimmed by 4 bases and J by 7 bases, leaving 15 bases between them. CDR3 residues: CASSADNSRNEQFF. CDR3 in DNA: TGCGCCAGCAGCGCGGACAATAGTAGGAATGAGCAGTTCTTC.

V and J are TRBV11-3 and TRBJ1-1; D not resolved. CDR1 SGHNT and CDR2 YENEEA come from the germline V gene. The CDR3 covers 13 residues. Deletions cut 4 bases from V and 1 base from J, with 7 bases between. The DNA of the CDR3 is TGTGCCAGCAGCTCTCGGGCGAACACTGAAGCTTTCTTT. Translated: CASSSRANTEAFF.

The V call is TRBV6-5, the J call TRBJ1-6; 12 bases map to TRBD1. The CDR3 has 13 amino acids. From germline, CDR1 is MNHEY and CDR2 SVGAGI. The V gene end was trimmed by 8 bases and the J gene end by 10 bases; junction bases not matched to a gene: 3. The CDR3 sequence: CASGGQGASPLHF. CDR3 sequence (DNA): TGTGCCAGCGGGGGACAGGGGGCATCACCCCTCCACTTT.

The chain is built from TRBV5-1 and TRBJ2-7, with D possibly called TRBD1 or TRBD2 (5 bases each). Germline loops: CDR1 SGHRS, CDR2 YFSETQ. This CDR3 spans 14 amino acids. Trimming shortened V by 5 bases and J by 7 bases, and 19 bases separated the two germline ends. The CDR3 DNA is TGCGCCAGCAGTTGGGACCCTAATGAAGATGAGCAGTACTTC. This sequence encodes CASSWDPNEDEQYF.

V usage is TRBV5-6 and J usage is TRBJ1-4; 8 positions agree with TRBD1. The CDR3 runs to 19 residues. Per germline, CDR1 SGHDT and CDR2 YYEEEE. The ends lost 4 bases at V and 5 bases at J; junction bases unmatched: 19. The CDR3 is CASSTLGQGSGVGNEKLFF. In DNA, the CDR3 is TGTGCCAGCAGCACACTCGGACAGGGAAGTGGAGTGGGGAATGAAAAACTGTTTTTT.

This clone was seen just once. The V call is TRBV11-1, the J call TRBJ1-6, with a possible D match to TRBD1 (5 bases). CDR1 SGHAT and CDR2 FQDESV come from the germline V gene (reference sequence). V dropped 2 bases and J dropped 14 bases, with 16 bases sitting between them. This CDR3 comprises 14 residues. The CDR3 here is CASSLFGGTPTLHF. CDR3 DNA sequence: TGTGCCAGCAGCTTATTCGGCGGGACTCCAACCCTCCACTTT.

The V gene is TRBV18, the J gene TRBJ1-3, with D unresolved. The CDR3 consists of 15 residues. Trimming left V 2 bases short and J 0 bases short, with 8 bases between. Germline V gene data show CDR1 as KGHSH and CDR2 as LQKENI. The CDR3 region has the DNA TGTGCCAGCTCACCAGAAGGTAGCTCTGGAAACACCATATATTTT. Its translation is CASSPEGSSGNTIYF.